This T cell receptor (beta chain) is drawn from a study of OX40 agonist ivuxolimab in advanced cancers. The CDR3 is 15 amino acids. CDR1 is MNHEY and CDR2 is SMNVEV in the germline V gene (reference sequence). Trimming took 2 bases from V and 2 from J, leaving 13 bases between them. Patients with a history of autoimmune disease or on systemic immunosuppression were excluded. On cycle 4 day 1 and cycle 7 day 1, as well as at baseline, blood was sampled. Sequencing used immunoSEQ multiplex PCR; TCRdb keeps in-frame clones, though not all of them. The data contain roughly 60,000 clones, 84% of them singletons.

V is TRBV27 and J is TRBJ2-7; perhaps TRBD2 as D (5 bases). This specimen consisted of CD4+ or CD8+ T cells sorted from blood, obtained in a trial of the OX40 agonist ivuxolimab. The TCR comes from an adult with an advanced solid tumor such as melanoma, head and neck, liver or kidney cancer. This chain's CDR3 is CASSLPSGNAYEQYF. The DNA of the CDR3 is TGTGCCAGCAGTTTACCCTCGGGAAACGCCTACGAGCAGTACTTC.